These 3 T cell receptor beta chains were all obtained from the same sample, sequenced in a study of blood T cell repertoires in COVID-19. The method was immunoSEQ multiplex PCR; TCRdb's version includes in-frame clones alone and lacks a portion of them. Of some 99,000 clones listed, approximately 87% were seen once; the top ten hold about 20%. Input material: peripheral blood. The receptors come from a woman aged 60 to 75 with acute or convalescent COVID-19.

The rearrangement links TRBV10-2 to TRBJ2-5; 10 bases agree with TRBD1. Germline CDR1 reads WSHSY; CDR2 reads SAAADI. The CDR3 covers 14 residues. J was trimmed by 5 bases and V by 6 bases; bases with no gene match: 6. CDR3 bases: TGCGCCAGCAGACAGACAGGGGGCAGGGAGACCCAGTACTTC. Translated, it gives CASRQTGGRETQYF.

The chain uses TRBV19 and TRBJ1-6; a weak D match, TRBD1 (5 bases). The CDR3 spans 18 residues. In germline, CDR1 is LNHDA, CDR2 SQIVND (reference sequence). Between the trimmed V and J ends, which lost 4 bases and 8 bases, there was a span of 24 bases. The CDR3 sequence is CASSTEGLYRIGYSPLHF. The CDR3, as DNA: TGTGCCAGTAGTACCGAGGGACTTTACAGGATCGGATATTCACCCCTCCACTTT.

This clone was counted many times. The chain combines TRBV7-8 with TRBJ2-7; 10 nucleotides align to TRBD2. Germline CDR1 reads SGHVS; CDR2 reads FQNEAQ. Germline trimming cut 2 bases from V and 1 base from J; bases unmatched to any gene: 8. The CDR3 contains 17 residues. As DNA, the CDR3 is TGTGCCAGCAGCTTAACGATAGCGGGAGGATCTTCCTACGAGCAGTACTTC. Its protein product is CASSLTIAGGSSYEQYF. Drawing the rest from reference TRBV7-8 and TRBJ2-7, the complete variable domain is GAGVSQSPRYKVAKRGQDVALRCDPISGHVSLFWYQQALGQGPEFLTYFQNEAQLDKSGLPSDRFFAERPEGSVSTLKIQRTQQEDSAVYLCASSLTIAGGSSYEQYFGPGTRLTVT.